This T cell receptor beta chain comes out of a study of cytomegalovirus exposure and HLA in healthy donors (dated by TCRdb to between 2016 and 2019). For context, the study as a whole: In an earlier analysis of 550 to 750 of the donors, approximately 260 Gb of sequence data and 100 million or so unique TCR beta sequences from 150 million to 200 million T cells were reported. About 300 gigabases of sequencing data and tens of millions of unique TCR sequences were included in an early release covering roughly 600 HLA-typed donors. Of the roughly 400 genotyped donors, more than 75% were placed in the genetic ancestry cluster associated with self-reported Caucasian donors. The study was designed to test whether signatures of past pathogen exposure could be identified by cataloging public T cell receptors. Using immunosequencing, the study profiled T cell repertoires from 550 to 750 subjects and related those repertoires to cytomegalovirus serostatus. A separate validation cohort of 100 to 150 different subjects was used in addition to the 666-subject first cohort. High-throughput TCR immunosequencing, statistical association of individual TCRs with disease status, and machine learning were combined to predict cytomegalovirus infection status. A later analysis re-examined previously published TCR beta repertoires from more than 550 donors and added high-resolution HLA genotyping to investigate patterns of TCR occurrence. Rather than drawing on any new phenotypic data, the later analysis identified candidate immune exposures from TCR beta sequences and the way those sequences occurred across donors. In an earlier analysis of 587 of the donors, high-throughput TCR beta sequencing was used to judge whether each TCR beta V gene segment behaved as functional or pseudogenic. Donor age, sex, ethnicity and CMV serostatus were collected together with the repertoire data. A later genetic analysis used genome-wide SNP genotypes for 398 of the 666 donors, treating that subset as a discovery cohort. Every discovery cohort repertoire had been produced on one sequencing platform. Class I and class II HLA loci were covered by the typing at four-digit resolution. Typing coverage varied by locus: roughly 620-630 donors for A, B, C, DRB1 and DQB1; approximately 560 for DQA1; around 610 for DPA1; fewer than 480 for DPB1. Roughly 5 DR-DQ haplotypes were treated as single units for association and clustering because of strong linkage in the cohort. On average, approximately 250,000 unique TCR beta nucleotide sequences were sequenced per donor among a few hundred genotyped donors of the cohort, with roughly a sixth of those sequences being non-productive. Results and caveats for the whole study, not just this receptor: According to a later analysis, most CMV-associated TCR beta chains appeared to be HLA-restricted, and the HLA associations seemed to be driven largely by CMV exposure. In vitro tests confirmed that a few of the cytomegalovirus-associated TCR beta chains recognize cytomegalovirus antigens. In a later genetic analysis, a missense DCLRE1C variant was associated with V-gene and J-gene trimming of TCR beta chains, and the association was replicated in an independent cohort. HLA typing was unavailable for some donors at each locus, so association tests used only the typed subset. In a later analysis, the rate of TCR association differed among HLA loci, with DRB1 alleles having the most associated TCRs and HLA-C alleles having the fewest. In a later analysis, some 17,000 TCR beta sequences were associated with specific HLA alleles at a false discovery rate of 0.05. In an earlier analysis of fewer than 750 of the donors, most TCR beta V segments were observed in productive rearrangements about 87% or about 30% of the time, broadly matching IMGT annotations. Linkage disequilibrium might explain the correlated functional status among segregating V segments, but an unknown experimental factor could not be ruled out. Only TCR beta chains were sequenced in this cohort, and the absence of alpha or paired-chain data limited detectable features. A cluster of highly shared sequence variants was judged likely to represent a technical artifact of the sequencing pipeline. A further reported finding was that TCR beta sequences accurately predicted the HLA-A and HLA-B alleles for most subjects in the first cohort. A later genetic analysis reported fewer N-insertions in productive TCRs among donors in an Asian-associated ancestry cluster than the approximately 700-donor mean. Cytomegalovirus status was reported to be diagnosed by the classifier with high specificity and sensitivity in both the original and validation cohorts. Because counts were too low, seventeen rarely observed V segments, including chromosome 9 orphons, were left out of the earlier analysis of a few hundred of the donors. According to the authors, the approach could potentially be generalized to other disease states and immunological phenotypes. When HLA alleles, especially DR and DQ, strongly co-occurred, TCR associations were difficult to assign to individual alleles. Compared with equally common non-associated chains, HLA-associated TCR beta chains in a later analysis were more clonally expanded and had lower generation probabilities. The study gave a list of around 170 TCR beta chains associated with cytomegalovirus. Some IMGT-functional V segments, including TRBV6-2 and TRBV6-3, could not be distinguished by the 87-base-pair reads and were therefore excluded. Presence/absence analyses assumed roughly uniform sequencing depth across donors, an assumption that may not hold. Most TCR sequences were seen in very few donors, while some public TCRs were found in many individuals. Several of the top co-occurrence clusters appeared to be linked to parvovirus B19, influenza, CMV and Epstein-Barr virus, according to a later analysis. For the cohort, immune exposure information was limited to CMV serostatus.

The CDR3 runs 15 amino acids, cysteine and phenylalanine included. The kept DNA is CDR3 alone, 45 bases in frame from the first base. The germline V gene yields SGHRS for CDR1 and YFSETQ for CDR2. The junction shows trimming of 7 bases on V and 0 bases on J, and the gene matches do not reach 7 bases of it. In total, roughly 670 healthy bone marrow donors made up the cohort. All cohort members were sampled while nominally healthy, although unrecorded immune exposures were likely present. The donor tested CMV seropositive and was one of the 289 seropositive cohort members. A peripheral blood sample was provided by each donor, and peripheral blood mononuclear cells were used for TCR beta sequencing. Genomic DNA was extracted from the blood cell samples with the Qiagen DNeasy Blood Extraction Kit. The method behind the library was the immunoSEQ multiplex PCR assay. For the multiplex PCR, a mixture combining 60 forward primers for TCR Vbeta segments and 13 reverse primers for TCR Jbeta segments was used. Amplification of the CDR3 region of rearranged TCR beta genes was performed with a multiplex PCR assay on genomic DNA. The amplified TCR beta libraries were sequenced on the Illumina HiSeq System as 87-base-pair reads. For the original study's pipeline: In a later analysis, tens of millions of unique TCR beta chains were counted across the roughly 670 repertoires, and some 10 million of these chains were shared by at least two donors. A nearest-neighbor algorithm error-corrected the raw reads and collapsed the reads into unique sequences, merging closely related sequences to remove PCR and sequencing errors. V, D and J gene segments were assigned by aligning CDR3 sequences to IMGT reference sequences. For a sequence to be retained, a match of at least six nucleotides to both a V gene segment and a J gene segment was required. A rearrangement was called productive if the CDR3 had no stop codons and remained in frame with V and J, and every other rearrangement was called non-productive. Following IMGT convention, CDR3 was defined as the stretch from the second conserved V-encoded cysteine to the conserved J-encoded phenylalanine. Sequences without an unambiguous match to a single V gene segment were excluded from the earlier analysis of about 630 of the donors. An earlier analysis of about 590 of the donors classified V segments as functional when productive rearrangements were above 56.7% and as segregating when the standard deviation between donors was above 5%. A statistical classification framework was developed to diagnose cytomegalovirus status using the catalog of TCR beta chain sequences. V and J gene assignment, in a later analysis, came from comparing TCR nucleotide sequences with IMGT/GENE-DB human TR gene sequences. In a later analysis, CDR3 sequences and most-parsimonious VDJ recombination scenarios were assigned using the TCRdist pipeline. In a later analysis, each TCR beta chain was defined by its CDR3 amino acid sequence together with its V-gene family, and reads lacking a unique V-gene family were excluded. In a later analysis, approximately 640 highly shared, low-generation-probability nucleotide sequences were removed to address suspected cross-contamination and a sequencing artifact. For each public chain, a later analysis derived a clonal expansion index from normalized ranks of inferred template counts within each repertoire. In a later analysis, generation probabilities were computed using a VDJ recombination model fitted to out-of-frame rearrangements, and the results were checked against IGoR. In a later analysis, hypergeometric tests were used to score TCR-TCR, TCR-HLA and TCR-CMV co-occurrence, with a repertoire-size bias correction applied to TCR pairs. In a later analysis, false discovery rates were estimated by permuting HLA or CMV assignments 20 times. A later analysis grouped co-occurring TCRs with DBSCAN, adding TCRdist sequence similarity when clustering within HLA-allele-positive subsets. Repertoires with fewer than 30,000 or more than 120,000 public chains were left out of co-occurrence clustering, as were five repertoires with anomalous nucleotide sharing. TCRdb provides this immuneACCESS table in a form limited to in-frame rearrangements. Some clones are lacking; in checked studies, under half of them reflect an unresolved V gene, and why the rest are absent is not known. V and J calls and clone size follow that table, whereas D and trimming were derived from the DNA. The sample's clone listing holds some 70,000 clones. The ten most abundant clones make up 7.5% of the sample.

In regard to this clone: Its binding antigen is unknown.

The chain is encoded by TRBV5-1 joined to TRBJ2-3; TRBD1 fits 8 bases in the junction. The sequence derives from a female donor in good health and CMV-seropositive. The sample comprised PBMCs. The bases are TGCGCCAGCGGCGGACAGGGAAGAAGCACAGATACGCAGTATTTT. Its coded protein is CASGGQGRSTDTQYF.